Described below is a single TCR beta chain sequence and its context. Antigen unknown. The study ran its PCR with 60 Vbeta and 13 Jbeta primers. The repertoire was sequenced with immunoSEQ multiplex PCR; TCRdb's copy has only in-frame clones and lacks some. Among fewer than 150,000 clones listed, 76% were seen once. The germline V gene encodes CDR1 MNHNS and CDR2 SASEGT. After removal of 7 bases from V and 4 bases from J, the junction contained 1 base not matched to a gene. The CDR3 spans 12 residues. This record belongs to a study of cytomegalovirus exposure and HLA in healthy donors. General study findings and limits: Only CMV serostatus was available as immune exposure information. The study listed 150 to 200 cytomegalovirus-associated TCR beta chains.

The material sequenced was PBMCs. The receptor comes from a man aged 18 to 35 in good health and CMV-seronegative. This chain uses TRBV6-1 with TRBJ2-7; 10 nucleotides match TRBD2. The DNA of the CDR3 is TGTGCCAGCAAGACTAGCGGGTACGAGCAGTACTTC. Translating it yields CASKTSGYEQYF.